The rows below give T cell receptor beta chains drawn from one sample of a study of blood T cell repertoires in COVID-19. The assay was immunoSEQ multiplex PCR, and TCRdb's table has in-frame clones only and misses some. This table holds about 120,000 clones, 65% to 90% found once. Sequencing used peripheral blood. The receptors here all came from an elderly man with acute or convalescent COVID-19. Both conserved end residues are part of each CDR3. D genes are given only for firm matches. Only part of the rows carry a size: once, few, many, or a class if the clone is expanded.

TRBJ2-7	TRBV28	TRBD2	.	TGTGCCAGCAGTTTCCCGACTAGCGGGACCGGCGAGCAGTACTTC	CASSFPTSGTGEQYF
TRBJ1-2	TRBV5-4	TRBD1	once	TGTGCCAGCAGGCTACAGGGGAACTATGGCTACACCTTC	CASRLQGNYGYTF
TRBJ2-7	TRBV4-2	.	.	TGTGCCAGCAGCCAAGATAGTGAGGGTTCGGGGAGCCTTTACTACGAGCAGTACTTC	CASSQDSEGSGSLYYEQYF
TRBJ1-4	TRBV28	.	few	TGTGCCAGCTTCCGTAATGAAAAACTGTTTTTT	CASFRNEKLFF
TRBJ2-3	TRBV7-7	.	.	TGTGCCAGCAGCTTAGGAGTCACAGATACGCAGTATTTT	CASSLGVTDTQYF
TRBJ1-2	TRBV29-1	.	.	TGCAGCGTTGGGGGCAATCCATCTAACTATGGCTACACCTTC	CSVGGNPSNYGYTF
TRBJ1-2	TRBV28	.	.	TGTGCCAGCAGTTTCCAGGCGGGAGTACAGGGCTACACCTTC	CASSFQAGVQGYTF
TRBJ2-2	TRBV6-6	TRBD2	.	TGTGCCAGCAGCCCCGGAAAGGGGGTGTCGAGCGGGAGAGGGGCCGGGGAGCTGTTTTTT	CASSPGKGVSSGRGAGELFF
TRBJ2-2	TRBV28	.	few	TGTGCCACCCTGGGCATTAACACCGGGGAGCTGTTTTTT	CATLGINTGELFF
TRBJ2-7	TRBV7-9	TRBD1	once	TGTGCCAGCAGCTTAGGAGGGACAGGATCGACCTACGAGCAGTACTTC	CASSLGGTGSTYEQYF
TRBJ2-5	TRBV2	.	.	TGTGCCAGCAGAGCTCTGGAGACCCAGTACTTC	CASRALETQYF
TRBJ2-7	TRBV7-2	.	.	TGTGCCAGCGGGTTGACGGGGAGCTCCTACGAGCAGTACTTC	CASGLTGSSYEQYF
TRBJ1-2	TRBV4-3	.	.	TGCGCCAGCAGCCAGGAGAAGACAGGACTCTATGGCTACACCTTC	CASSQEKTGLYGYTF
TRBJ2-1	TRBV2	TRBD2	.	TGTGCCAGCTTAACGTGGGGGGGATTTAGTGAGCAGTTCTTC	CASLTWGGFSEQFF
TRBJ1-5	TRBV4-2	TRBD1	few	TGTGCCAGCAGCCAATTGCCGGGACAGAGCAATCAGCCCCAGCATTTT	CASSQLPGQSNQPQHF
TRBJ2-7	TRBV19	TRBD1	once	TGTGCCAGTAGTGCAGACAGGGGGACAACCTACGAGCAGTACTTC	CASSADRGTTYEQYF
TRBJ2-5	TRBV2	TRBD1	many	TGTGCCAGCAGTGAAGTCGGCAGGGGGCTTGAGACCCAGTACTTC	CASSEVGRGLETQYF
TRBJ1-5	TRBV29-1	.	.	TGCAGCGTTGACCAGGACAATCAGCCCCAGCATTTT	CSVDQDNQPQHF
TRBJ2-3	TRBV10-3	.	.	TGTGCCATCAGTGAGGGGGCTAGCACAGATACGCAGTATTTT	CAISEGASTDTQYF
TRBJ1-1	TRBV4-1	.	.	TGCGCCAGCAGCCAAGACGGCGGAGGCGCTGAAGCTTTCTTT	CASSQDGGGAEAFF
TRBJ2-7	TRBV7-2	TRBD2	.	TGTGCCAGCAGCTTAGTGCGGGGGGGTAGGTACGAGCAGTACTTC	CASSLVRGGRYEQYF
TRBJ2-5	TRBV12-3/TRBV12-4	.	.	TGTGCCAGCAGGAATCGGGGGAGGGAGACCCAGTACTTC	CASRNRGRETQYF